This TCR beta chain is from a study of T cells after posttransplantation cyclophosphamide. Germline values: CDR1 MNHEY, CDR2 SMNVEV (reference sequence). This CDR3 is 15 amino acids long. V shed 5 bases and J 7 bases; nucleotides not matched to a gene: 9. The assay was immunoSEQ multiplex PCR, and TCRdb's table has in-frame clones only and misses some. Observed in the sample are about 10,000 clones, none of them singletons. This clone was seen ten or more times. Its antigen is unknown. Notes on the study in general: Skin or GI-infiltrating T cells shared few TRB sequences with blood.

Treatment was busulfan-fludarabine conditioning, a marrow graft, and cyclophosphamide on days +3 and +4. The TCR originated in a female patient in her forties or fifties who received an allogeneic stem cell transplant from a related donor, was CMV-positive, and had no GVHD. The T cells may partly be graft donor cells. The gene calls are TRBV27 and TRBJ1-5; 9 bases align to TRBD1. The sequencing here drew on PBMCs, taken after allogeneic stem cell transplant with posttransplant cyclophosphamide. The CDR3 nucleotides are TGTGCCAGCAGTCCCGGAACAGGGGGCAGGCAGCCCCAGCATTTT. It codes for CASSPGTGGRQPQHF.